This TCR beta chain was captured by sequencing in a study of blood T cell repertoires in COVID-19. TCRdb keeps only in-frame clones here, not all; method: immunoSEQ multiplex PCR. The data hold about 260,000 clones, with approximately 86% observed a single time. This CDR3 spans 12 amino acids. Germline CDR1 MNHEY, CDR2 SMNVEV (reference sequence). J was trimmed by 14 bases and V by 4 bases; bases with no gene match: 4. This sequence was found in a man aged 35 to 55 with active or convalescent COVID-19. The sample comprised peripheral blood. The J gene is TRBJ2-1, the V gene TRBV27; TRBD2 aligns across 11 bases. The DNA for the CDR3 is TGTGCCAGCAGTTATCCGGGACTAGCGGAGTTCTTC. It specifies CASSYPGLAEFF.